This T cell receptor beta chain was documented in a study of blood T cell repertoires in COVID-19. Across the study: Sites across the United States, Italy and Spain contributed samples from acute and convalescent COVID-19.

TCRdb keeps only in-frame clones here, not all; method: immunoSEQ multiplex PCR. In the table there are about 57,000 clones, approximately 80% of which are singletons. The ends were cut back, 2 bases at V and 7 bases at J, with 3 bases in the middle. CDR3 length: 12 residues. CDR1 and CDR2 from the germline V gene are SGHAT and FQNNGV. The source material was PBMCs or T cells enriched from blood (not recorded which). The clonotype was recovered from a middle-aged woman with acute COVID-19. The chain has TRBV11-2 and TRBJ1-6, with no clear D. CDR3 DNA sequence: TGTGCCAGCAGCTTAATAAATTCACCCCTCCACTTT. It codes for CASSLINSPLHF.